This T cell receptor beta chain was profiled in a study of OX40 agonist ivuxolimab in advanced cancers. For the study at large: Administration of intravenous ivuxolimab to patients occurred every 2 weeks at 0.01 to 10 mg/kg. Study observations and caveats: Antigen specificity remained undetermined for the expanded peripheral T cells.

V dropped 1 base and J dropped 2 bases, with 10 bases sitting between them. Germline CDR1 is SGHNT and CDR2 is YYREEE (reference sequence). The CDR3 covers 14 residues. Assay: immunoSEQ multiplex PCR; the TCRdb copy retains only in-frame clones and omits some. The table includes some 37,000 clones, around 85% detected once. The timepoints at which blood was sampled were baseline, cycle 4 day 1, and cycle 7 day 1. In the case of this clone: Its specificity is not known.

The V gene is TRBV5-4, the J gene TRBJ2-7; D is ambiguous. This material consisted of CD4+ or CD8+ T cells sorted from blood, taken in a trial of the OX40 agonist ivuxolimab. This sequence was found in an adult with an advanced solid tumor such as melanoma, head and neck, liver or kidney cancer. This CDR3 is CASSLRGWAYEQYF. In DNA, the CDR3 is TGTGCCAGCAGCTTGAGAGGATGGGCCTACGAGCAGTACTTC.